This TCR beta chain was found in a study of CD4 T cells in relation to SARS-CoV-2 and coronaviruses. Study summary: ViraFEST: approximately 10-day antigen culture of PBMCs, then TCR beta CDR3 sequencing. The study's findings and limits: Compared with monoreactive clones, crossreactive clones showed significantly weaker SARS-CoV-2 expansion.

Before the COVID-19 pandemic, during about 2011-2019, CD4+ T cells were taken from unexposed donors. The cells were cultured for about 10 days before CD4+ T cells were isolated. Unexposed-donor CD4+ T cells were probed with SARS-CoV-2 S/N and four cold-coronavirus spikes, cells permitting. About this clone itself: The antigen is undetermined.

TCRdb keeps only in-frame clones here, not all; method: immunoSEQ multiplex PCR. The table has more than 25,000 clones, approximately 73% seen once. The junction had 12 bases not matched to a gene; V was cut back by 1 base and J by 7 bases. Per germline, CDR1 LGHNA and CDR2 YSLEER. The CDR3 runs to 17 residues. The chain couples TRBV4-3 to TRBJ1-4, with 7 positions matching TRBD1. The sample was CD4+ T cells from PBMCs, cultured in vitro. This TCR was sampled from a human donor in good health. CDR3 nucleotides: TGCGCCAGCAGCCAAGGAGCGGTGAGGGGGCGTCGTGAAAAACTGTTTTTT. It translates to CASSQGAVRGRREKLFF.